The present entry profiles one T cell receptor beta chain with its context. The CDR3 runs 16 residues. V was clipped by 1 base and J by 4 bases; unmatched bases: 8. CDR1 LGHNA and CDR2 YNFKEQ come from the germline V gene. This specimen comes from a study of blood T cell repertoires in COVID-19. Study information: PBMCs, B-cell-depleted T cells, or T cells provided the cDNA or gDNA that made up the material.

Generated by immunoSEQ multiplex PCR, the TCRdb table keeps only in-frame clones and is missing some. The sample consists of about 310,000 clones, around 90% of them appearing once. Either two negative PCRs, clearance, or symptom resolution qualified Cohort 3 donors as recovered. The sequence derives from a man in his 60s who had recovered from COVID-19. Sequenced material: PBMCs or T cells enriched from blood (not recorded which). This sequence joins TRBV4-2 and TRBJ1-1, with 8 bases aligning to TRBD1. CDR3 DNA sequence: TGTGCCAGCAGCCAAGCCCACAGGGGGTTGGGCACTGAAGCTTTCTTT. Translation gives CASSQAHRGLGTEAFF.